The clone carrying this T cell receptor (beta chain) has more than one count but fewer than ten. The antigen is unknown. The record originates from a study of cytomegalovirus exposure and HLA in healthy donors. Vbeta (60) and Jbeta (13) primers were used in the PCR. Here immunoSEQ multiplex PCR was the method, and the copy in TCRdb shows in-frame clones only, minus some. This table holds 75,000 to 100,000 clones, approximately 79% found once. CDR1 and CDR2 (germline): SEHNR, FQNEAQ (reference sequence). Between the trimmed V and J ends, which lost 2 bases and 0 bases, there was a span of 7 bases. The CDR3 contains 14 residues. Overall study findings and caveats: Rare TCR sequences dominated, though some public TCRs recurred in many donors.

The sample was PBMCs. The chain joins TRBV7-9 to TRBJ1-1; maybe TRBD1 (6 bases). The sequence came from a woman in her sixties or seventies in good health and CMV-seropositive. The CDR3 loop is CASSLQGLNTEAFF. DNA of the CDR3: TGTGCCAGCAGCTTACAGGGGCTGAACACTGAAGCTTTCTTT.